These 13 T cell receptor beta chains originate from one sample sequenced in a study of blood T cell repertoires in COVID-19. Clones were sequenced by immunoSEQ multiplex PCR, and TCRdb holds only the in-frame ones, with some missing. Counted here are about 190,000 clones, around nine tenths occurring once; the ten biggest clones make up 5.5% to 7%. Material: peripheral blood. The receptors stem from a woman between 40 and 50 years old who had recovered from COVID-19.

The chain has TRBV28 and TRBJ2-5; 7 positions match TRBD1. The germline gives CDR1 MDHEN, CDR2 SYDVKM. The CDR3 has 14 residues. The trim removed 5 bases at V and 5 bases at J, leaving 8 bases unmatched. This CDR3 reads CASSTNRGRETQYF. Written as DNA, the CDR3 is TGTGCCAGCAGTACCAACAGGGGCAGGGAGACCCAGTACTTC.

The rearrangement links TRBV19 to TRBJ2-1; 13 bases map to TRBD2. V shed 5 bases and J 9 bases; nucleotides not matched to a gene: 16. There are 18 residues in the CDR3. The V gene's germline CDR1 is LNHDA and CDR2 SQIVND (reference sequence). The CDR3 sequence: CASSSRSIGTSGISEQFF. For the CDR3, the DNA is TGTGCCAGTAGTTCACGAAGCATCGGGACTAGCGGGATAAGTGAGCAGTTCTTC.

The genes are TRBV5-1 and TRBJ2-5, with a weak D call TRBD2 (5 bases). V lost 4 bases, J lost 2 bases, and 12 bases lay in between. The CDR3 length is 14 residues. Per the germline V gene, CDR1 is SGHRS and CDR2 is YFSETQ. CDR3 coding DNA: TGCGCCAGCAGCCCACTAGAGACACAAGAGACCCAGTACTTC. This gives the protein CASSPLETQETQYF.

V usage is TRBV20-1 and J usage is TRBJ2-1; a weak D match, TRBD1 (5 bases). Germline V gene sequence: CDR1 DFQATT, CDR2 SNEGSKA (reference sequence). V lost 3 bases and J lost 5, with 17 bases in between. The CDR3 runs to 15 residues. In nucleotides, the CDR3 is TGCAGTGCTAGTTTAAGGGGCCCGATCCACAATGAGCAGTTCTTC. Translated, it gives CSASLRGPIHNEQFF.

The chain carries TRBV7-2 and TRBJ1-6, with a possible D match to TRBD1 (6 bases). The CDR3 extends over 14 amino acids. Germline CDR1 reads SGHTA; CDR2 reads FQGNSA. Trimming pared 4 bases from V and 10 bases from J, leaving 14 bases between. CDR3 residues: CASSSRQARSPLHF. The CDR3 DNA reads as TGTGCCAGCAGCTCCCGACAGGCCCGGTCACCCCTCCACTTT.

The gene calls are TRBV10-3 and TRBJ2-4, with D possibly TRBD1 on 6 matching bases. V lost 0 bases, J lost 9 bases, and 12 bases lay in between. This CDR3 contains 14 residues. The germline V gene has CDR1 ENHRY and CDR2 SYGVKD. CDR3 sequence reads: CAISESQGYRIQYF. CDR3 nucleotides: TGTGCCATCAGTGAGTCTCAGGGGTATCGCATTCAGTACTTC.

V and J are TRBV9 and TRBJ1-3, with D unclear. CDR3 length: 15 residues. V gave up 3 bases and J gave up 5 bases, with 15 bases separating them. Germline lookup yields CDR1 SGDLS and CDR2 YYNGEE. CDR3 amino acids: CASSAGGRSRNTIYF. The CDR3 nucleotides are TGTGCCAGCAGCGCGGGAGGGCGTAGCAGAAACACCATATATTTT.

This rearrangement joins TRBV5-8 to TRBJ1-1, with 11 bases identical to TRBD1. Germline assignment: CDR1 SGHTS and CDR2 YDEGEE. V gave up 3 bases and J gave up 10 bases; unmatched junction bases: 8. The CDR3 is 14 amino acids. The CDR3 DNA reads TGTGCCAGCAGCTCGGGACAGGGGGATTTCGGAGCTTTCTTT. It specifies CASSSGQGDFGAFF.

CDR3 bases: TGTGCCAGCAACCCTAGCGGGGAGGGACACAATGAGCAGTTCTTC. It encodes CASNPSGEGHNEQFF. The chain recombines TRBV28 with TRBJ2-1, with 9 bases matching TRBD2. After removal of 7 bases from V and 5 bases from J, the junction contained 9 bases not matched to a gene. The CDR3 runs to 15 residues. Germline loops: CDR1 MDHEN, CDR2 SYDVKM.

This clone was counted a single time. The J gene is TRBJ2-5, the V gene TRBV11-3; no definite D call. Per germline, CDR1 SGHNT and CDR2 YENEEA. Trimming took off 1 base at V and 4 bases at J, with 7 bases between the two ends. There are 13 residues in the CDR3. The CDR3 coding sequence is TGTGCCAGCAGCTTAGGGGCCGGAGAGACCCAGTACTTC. Its protein is CASSLGAGETQYF.

The genes are TRBV4-1 and TRBJ1-5; tentatively, D is TRBD1 (5 bases). V was shortened by 0 bases and J by 4 bases, with 10 bases between the two germline ends. Looked up from germline, CDR1 is MGHRA and CDR2 is YSYEKL. The CDR3 is made up of 15 amino acids. The CDR3 loop is CASSQDSQGNQPQHF. DNA of the CDR3: TGCGCCAGCAGCCAAGATAGCCAGGGAAATCAGCCCCAGCATTTT.

The sample holds many counts of this clone. This sample also contains other DNA sequences that code for the same CDR3. The chain links TRBV19 to TRBJ2-7; 13 bases fit TRBD2. Looked up from germline, CDR1 is LNHDA and CDR2 is SQIVND (reference sequence). The V gene end was trimmed by 5 bases and the J gene end by 2 bases; junction bases not matched to a gene: 3. The CDR3 runs to 15 residues. The CDR3 here is CASSFGTSGAYEQYF. The CDR3 nucleotides are TGTGCCAGTAGTTTTGGGACTAGCGGGGCCTACGAGCAGTACTTC.

This clone has only one observation. The chain carries TRBV7-9 and TRBJ1-1, with no clear D. Trimming stripped 4 bases from V and 2 bases from J, with 17 bases between. In germline, CDR1 is SEHNR, CDR2 FQNEAQ (reference sequence). There are 16 residues in the CDR3. CDR3 loop: CASSSTISGGNTEAFF. CDR3 nucleotide sequence: TGTGCCAGCAGCTCCACAATCTCAGGAGGAAACACTGAAGCTTTCTTT.